The clone carrying this T cell receptor beta chain was found a few times. The data derive from a study of T cells in Graves' hyperthyroidism and ophthalmopathy. There were TCR beta CDR3 regions amplified from RNA transcripts. Initially, a first-round RT-PCR of the TCR CDR3 employed the HTBI primer set. TCRdb reprocessed the multiplex PCR reads with MiXCR, giving one entry per CDR3 protein. The table shows 650,000 to 850,000 distinct CDR3 sequences, with under 20% occurring only once. Disease duration under 2 months; hyperthyroidism patients were aged 18 to 65. A roughly 10 ml volume of fresh peripheral blood provided the PBMCs. The sequencing input was blood. The receptor was derived from a woman aged 45 to 65 with Graves' hyperthyroidism that later progressed to Graves' ophthalmopathy.

CDR3 nucleotide sequence: TGTGCCAGCAGTTACTCAAGGGGTAATTCACCCCTCCACTTT. It encodes CASSYSRGNSPLHF. The V gene is TRBV6-5, the J gene TRBJ1-6; a weak D match, TRBD1 (5 bases). Germline V gene lookup returns CDR1 MNHEY and CDR2 SVGAGI. V lost 0 bases and J 6 bases, leaving 6 bases between the germline ends. The CDR3 consists of 14 residues.